A selection of T cell receptor beta chains follows, all from one sample in a study of blood T cell repertoires in COVID-19. TCRdb keeps only in-frame clones here, not all; method: immunoSEQ multiplex PCR. Found here are 85,000 to 100,000 clones, about 91% of them singletons; the top ten hold roughly 2.1%. Sequencing used peripheral blood. These receptor sequences come from a man in his fifties or sixties with COVID-19, enrolled during active disease. Both conserved end residues are part of each CDR3. The D gene is left open where the match is weak. Clone size is shown for a subset of rows, as once, few, many or a class of expanded clone.

-,TRBJ2-1,-,TRBV18,TGTGCCAGCTCACCGGTGAAACAGGGAATTGGCAATGAGCAGTTCTTC,CASSPVKQGIGNEQFF
-,TRBJ1-1,-,TRBV4-1,TGCGCCAGCAGCCAAGTCTGGGGGGGGAACACTGAAGCTTTCTTT,CASSQVWGGNTEAFF
-,TRBJ2-1,-,TRBV5-1,TGCGCCAGCACCTTTCAGGGGAATGAGCAGTTCTTC,CASTFQGNEQFF
-,TRBJ2-7,TRBD1,TRBV7-2,TGTGCCAGCAGCAAGGGACAGTGGGGCTCCTACGAGCAGTACTTC,CASSKGQWGSYEQYF
-,TRBJ1-2,-,TRBV12-3/TRBV12-4,TGTGCCAGCAGTTCCGGGACATTCTATGGCTACACCTTC,CASSSGTFYGYTF
-,TRBJ1-2,-,TRBV2,TGTGCCAGCAACTATAACTATGGCTACACCTTC,CASNYNYGYTF
-,TRBJ1-5,TRBD1,TRBV6-2/TRBV6-3,TGTGCCAGCAGTTACACAAGCCGGAACAACAGGGGGCTTCAGCCCCAGCATTTT,CASSYTSRNNRGLQPQHF
-,TRBJ1-2,-,TRBV2,TGTGCCAGCAGCCCCCCCTTAGGCTACACCTTC,CASSPPLGYTF
-,TRBJ2-2,TRBD1,TRBV30,TGTGCCTGGAGTGATTTTTGGACAGGGCGGACCGGGGAGCTGTTTTTT,CAWSDFWTGRTGELFF
-,TRBJ2-2,-,TRBV7-9,TGTGCCAGCAGCCCCAGCCTAGCCCCAACCGCGAACACCGGGGAGCTGTTTTTT,CASSPSLAPTANTGELFF
-,TRBJ2-7,TRBD1,TRBV5-1,TGCGCCAGCAGCTTTGCGGTGGGACAGGGATCCTACGAGCAGTACTTC,CASSFAVGQGSYEQYF
few,TRBJ1-1,-,TRBV18,TGTGCCAGCTCAGGAGGGAGGGACACTGAAGCTTTCTTT,CASSGGRDTEAFF
-,TRBJ2-7,-,TRBV11-2,TGTGCCAGCAGTCCTGCGTGGGGGGAGGTCGAGCAGTACTTC,CASSPAWGEVEQYF
-,TRBJ1-2,TRBD1,TRBV9,TGTGCCAGCAGCGTAGGAGGGACAGGTTACAACTATGGCTACACCTTC,CASSVGGTGYNYGYTF
few,TRBJ1-6,-,TRBV24-1,TGTGCCACCAGTGATGGCAATTCACCCCTCCACTTT,CATSDGNSPLHF
-,TRBJ1-4,TRBD1,TRBV9,TGTGCCAGCAGCGTAGGGATGGGACAGGGTAATGAAAAACTGTTTTTT,CASSVGMGQGNEKLFF
-,TRBJ2-3,-,TRBV7-6,TGTGCCAGCAGCCGGCCGGGGGGACACACAGATACGCAGTATTTT,CASSRPGGHTDTQYF
few,TRBJ1-5,-,TRBV7-9,TGTGCCAGCAGCTTAGGGGCGTTGCCCCAGCATTTT,CASSLGALPQHF
few,TRBJ2-1,-,TRBV6-2/TRBV6-3,TGTGCCAGCAGTTACCAGCTGGGCCAGCAGTTCTTC,CASSYQLGQQFF
-,TRBJ2-6,-,TRBV9,TGTGCCAGCAGCGTAGCGACGGGTTGGAGCTCTGGGGCCAACGTCCTGACTTTC,CASSVATGWSSGANVLTF
-,TRBJ1-2,TRBD1,TRBV14,TGTGCCAGCAGCCAACAGGGGACAGGGGGCTGGTATGGCTACACCTTC,CASSQQGTGGWYGYTF
once,TRBJ2-7,TRBD1,TRBV19,TGTGCCAGCACGCCAACTGACAGGGGGATCTACGAGCAGTACTTC,CASTPTDRGIYEQYF
few,TRBJ1-3,-,TRBV11-2,TGTGCCAGCAGCTTAGAAGACAGCAGAAACACCATATATTTT,CASSLEDSRNTIYF
-,TRBJ1-2,TRBD1,TRBV7-8,TGTGCCAGCAGCCCGAAGAGGGGACAGGAATCCTATGGCTACACCTTC,CASSPKRGQESYGYTF
few,TRBJ2-5,TRBD2,TRBV27,TGTGCCAGCAGTGTGGGACTAGTCGGAATCGAGACCCAGTACTTC,CASSVGLVGIETQYF